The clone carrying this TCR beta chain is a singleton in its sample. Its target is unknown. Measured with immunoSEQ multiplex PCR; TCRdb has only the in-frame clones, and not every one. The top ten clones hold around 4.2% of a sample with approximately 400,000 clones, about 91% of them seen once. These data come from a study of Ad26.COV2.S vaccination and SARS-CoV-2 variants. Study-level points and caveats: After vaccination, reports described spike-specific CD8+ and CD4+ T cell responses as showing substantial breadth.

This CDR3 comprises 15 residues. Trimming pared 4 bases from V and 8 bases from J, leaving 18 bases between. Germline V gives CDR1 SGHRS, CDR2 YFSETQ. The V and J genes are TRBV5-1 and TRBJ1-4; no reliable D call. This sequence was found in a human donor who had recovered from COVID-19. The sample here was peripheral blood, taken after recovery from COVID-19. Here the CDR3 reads CASSISPGLQEKLFF. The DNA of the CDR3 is TGCGCCAGCAGCATATCTCCGGGGTTGCAGGAAAAACTGTTTTTT.